Listed below are T cell receptor beta chains from one sample, sequenced in a study of T cell responses to AZD1222 COVID-19 vaccine. TCRdb's table, derived via immunoSEQ multiplex PCR, lists solely in-frame clones and lacks some. Of around 120,000 clones listed, around 95% are singletons. The material sequenced was peripheral blood, taken on day 0 of AZD1222 vaccination. These TCRs come from an adult in good health. The CDR3 runs from the conserved cysteine through the conserved F or W. The order of the fields is V gene, J gene, D gene, CDR3 DNA, CDR3 protein. The D gene is left open where the match is weak.

TRBV18,TRBJ2-7,NA,TGTGCCAGCTCACCAGACCATTACGAGCAGTACTTC,CASSPDHYEQYF
TRBV12-3/TRBV12-4,TRBJ1-1,NA,TGTGCCAGCAGCTCCGTGGGAACTGAAGCTTTCTTT,CASSSVGTEAFF
TRBV19,TRBJ2-3,TRBD1,TGTGCCAGTACCCCGACAGGGGGGACAGATACGCAGTATTTT,CASTPTGGTDTQYF
TRBV11-3,TRBJ1-1,NA,TGTGCCAGCAGCCCCAATCACCGACGGAGGAACACTGAAGCTTTCTTT,CASSPNHRRRNTEAFF
TRBV9,TRBJ2-5,NA,TGTGCCAGCAGCGTAGACCCAGGGCCCCAAGAGACCCAGTACTTC,CASSVDPGPQETQYF
TRBV19,TRBJ2-1,TRBD1,TGTGCCAGTAGTATAGGGGACAGCGATGAGCAGTTCTTC,CASSIGDSDEQFF
TRBV27,TRBJ2-7,TRBD2,TGTGCCAGCAAACTAGCGGGAGGGGAGACTACCTACGAGCAGTACTTC,CASKLAGGETTYEQYF
TRBV7-9,TRBJ1-1,NA,TGTGCCAGCAGCTTAGGGGGGGTCACTGAAGCTTTCTTT,CASSLGGVTEAFF
TRBV20-1,TRBJ2-1,TRBD2,TGCAGTGCTAGTACGGGACTAGTAGAAAATAATGAGCAGTTCTTC,CSASTGLVENNEQFF
TRBV5-1,TRBJ1-6,NA,TGCGCCAGCAGCTTGGAGGGGACGAGCTCCTATAATTCACCCCTCCACTTT,CASSLEGTSSYNSPLHF
TRBV29-1,TRBJ1-2,NA,TGCAGCGTCGTAGGGACGGCAGAAGCTAACTATGGCTACACCTTC,CSVVGTAEANYGYTF
TRBV23-1,TRBJ2-1,NA,TGCGCCAGCAAAGGTGAGCAGTTCTTC,CASKGEQFF
TRBV11-2,TRBJ1-5,NA,TGTGCCAGCAGCTTGGGGTTCGGGCAGCCCCAGCATTTT,CASSLGFGQPQHF
TRBV19,TRBJ1-2,NA,TGTGCCAGTAGCGAAAATAGGGCCCTAACTTACTATGGCTACACCTTC,CASSENRALTYYGYTF
TRBV7-2,TRBJ2-3,NA,TGTGCCAGCAGCTTAGTGGGGGGCCACACAGATACGCAGTATTTT,CASSLVGGHTDTQYF
TRBV3-1/TRBV3-2,TRBJ1-2,TRBD1,TGTGCCAGCAGCCCCCGAATGGACAGGCCGGGTGTAGGCTACACCTTC,CASSPRMDRPGVGYTF
TRBV29-1,TRBJ2-3,NA,TGCAGCGTTGTAGCGACTAGCACAGATACGCAGTATTTT,CSVVATSTDTQYF
TRBV6-5,TRBJ1-1,NA,TGTGCCAGCAGCTACAAGAACACTGAAGCTTTCTTT,CASSYKNTEAFF
TRBV5-8,TRBJ1-5,TRBD1,TGTGCCAGCAGCTTGAGGACAGGGAGCGATCAGCCCCAGCATTTT,CASSLRTGSDQPQHF
TRBV19,TRBJ1-1,TRBD1,TGTGCCAGTAGGGGACAGGAAGCTTTCTTT,CASRGQEAFF